This TCR beta chain was captured in a study of control samples from healthy donors and cancer patients. The data were produced by immunoSEQ multiplex PCR, yet TCRdb's version contains in-frame clones alone and is incomplete. The sample carries 50,000 or so clones, about 94% recorded once. The sample was PBMCs. The receptor was derived from a woman aged 45-60 years with head and neck cancer.

CDR3 nucleotide sequence: TGTGCCAGCAGTTCTAGCGGAAGCACAGATACGCAGTATTTT. Protein sequence: CASSSSGSTDTQYF. The chain has TRBV27 and TRBJ2-3; the match to TRBD2 covers 7 bases. CDR3 size: 14 residues. V was clipped by 4 bases and J by 0 bases; unmatched bases: 1. Germline CDR1 reads MNHEY; CDR2 reads SMNVEV (reference sequence).